Presented here are 3 T cell receptor beta chains from one specimen sequenced in a study of siplizumab effects on memory and regulatory T cells. Assay: immunoSEQ multiplex PCR; the TCRdb copy retains only in-frame clones and omits some. The repertoire holds 75,000 to 95,000 clones, with just under 90% as singletons. Sequencing was done on a sample of CD4+ T cells sorted from blood. The receptors originated from a human donor in good health.

The chain has TRBV30 and TRBJ2-7; TRBD1 might be the D (7 bases). The CDR3 contains 13 residues. V gave up 3 bases and J gave up 5 bases, with 14 bases separating them. Germline V gives CDR1 GTSNPN, CDR2 SVGIG (reference sequence). Here the CDR3 reads CAWREQGRNEQYF. CDR3 nucleotides: TGTGCCTGGAGGGAACAGGGGAGGAACGAGCAGTACTTC.

The V gene is TRBV30, the J gene TRBJ2-7; 10 bases are a match to TRBD1. Per the germline V gene, CDR1 is GTSNPN and CDR2 is SVGIG (reference sequence). The J segment lost 1 base and the V segment lost 0 bases, leaving 3 bases of the junction unmatched. This CDR3 has 15 amino acids. The CDR3 sequence: CAWSVMGQGSYEQYF. CDR3 DNA sequence: TGTGCCTGGAGTGTAATGGGACAGGGGTCCTACGAGCAGTACTTC.

The chain employs TRBV4-1 and TRBJ2-3, with 9 nucleotides matching TRBD1. CDR1 MGHRA and CDR2 YSYEKL come from the germline V gene. After removal of 4 bases from V and 2 bases from J, the junction contained 7 bases not matched to a gene. This CDR3 region has 16 residues. CDR3 in amino acids: CASSPRTGVSTDTQYF. The DNA for the CDR3 is TGCGCCAGCAGCCCACGGACAGGGGTTTCCACAGATACGCAGTATTTT.